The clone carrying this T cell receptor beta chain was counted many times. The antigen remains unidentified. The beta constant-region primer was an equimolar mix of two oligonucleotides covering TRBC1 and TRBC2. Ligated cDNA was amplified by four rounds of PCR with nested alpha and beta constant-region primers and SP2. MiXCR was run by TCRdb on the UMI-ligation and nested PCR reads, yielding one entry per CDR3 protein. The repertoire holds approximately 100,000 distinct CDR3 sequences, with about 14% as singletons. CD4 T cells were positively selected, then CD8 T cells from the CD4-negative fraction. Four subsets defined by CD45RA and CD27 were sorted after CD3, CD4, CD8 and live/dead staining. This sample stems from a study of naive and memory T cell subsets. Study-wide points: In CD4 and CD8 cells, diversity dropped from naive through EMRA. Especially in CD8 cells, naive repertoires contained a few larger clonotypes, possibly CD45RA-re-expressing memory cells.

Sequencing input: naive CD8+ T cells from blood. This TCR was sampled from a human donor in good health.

CDR3 coding DNA: TGTGCCAGCAGTTACAGAAGCTCTCAGTACTTC. This sequence encodes CASSYRSSQYF. The V and J genes are TRBV25-1 and TRBJ2-5; D ambiguous. CDR1 MGHDK and CDR2 SYGVNS come from the germline V gene. Trimming stripped 5 bases from V and 11 bases from J, with 12 bases between. The CDR3 is 11 residues long.